One T cell receptor beta chain is described in this entry. Its antigen remains unknown. The data belong to a study of somatic mutations in cytotoxic T cells in rheumatoid arthritis. Points from the study as a whole: Rheumatoid arthritis patients were compared with age-matched healthy controls, and their CD8+ T-cell clonality did not differ significantly.

The table came from immunoSEQ multiplex PCR; TCRdb's copy has only in-frame clones and leaves some out. The sample carries 6,500 to 9,000 clones, around 80% recorded once. Sequenced input: CD8+ T cells sorted from blood. The receptor's source is an adult with rheumatoid arthritis.

CDR3 DNA: TGTGCCAGCAGTTTAACTACAGGGGGGTTCACGGAGACCCAGTACTTC. Protein product: CASSLTTGGFTETQYF. The rearrangement links TRBV6-5 to TRBJ2-5; 8 bases agree with TRBD1. Germline loops: CDR1 MNHEY, CDR2 SVGAGI. Trimming removed 4 bases from V and 5 bases from J; junction bases left unmatched: 12. The CDR3 has 16 residues.